This entry is about one T cell receptor beta chain. Antigen specificity is unknown. This may arise from a read error, as a much more abundant clone is one base away. TCRdb fed the 5' RACE reads into MiXCR, producing one record per CDR3 protein. The data contain tens of thousands of distinct CDR3 sequences, about 26% of them singletons. General observations from the study: In terms of TCR gene usage, tumor memory CD4+ T cells clustered together with blood and lymph node memory CD4+ cells, as well as with lymph node naive CD4+ cells.

The sorted Tregs were CD4+CD25+CD127-/low cells. The CDR3 is 15 residues long. The germline V gene encodes CDR1 SGHRS and CDR2 YFSETQ. The clonotype was recovered from a female donor with breast cancer. Sequenced sample: tumor-infiltrating Tregs sorted from the breast tumor. This chain connects TRBV5-1 to TRBJ1-5; 7 nucleotides align to TRBD1. The CDR3 sequence is CAGSPSGGGHQPQHF. Here the CDR3 DNA reads TGCGCCGGCAGCCCCTCAGGGGGGGGACATCAGCCCCAGCATTTT.